This TCR beta chain was captured by sequencing in a study of T cells in Graves' hyperthyroidism and ophthalmopathy. The investigators amplified TCR beta CDR3 regions from RNA transcripts. During a first-round RT-PCR of the TCR CDR3, the HTBI primer set was used. TCRdb reanalysed the multiplex PCR reads using MiXCR and keeps one entry per CDR3 protein. The sample yields roughly 520,000 distinct CDR3 sequences, roughly a quarter seen once. Germline assignment: CDR1 SGHRS and CDR2 YFSETQ. This CDR3 has 14 residues. With 4 bases clipped from V and 8 bases from J, the junction kept 11 bases outside the gene matches.

Sequenced sample: blood. This TCR came from a woman aged 25-40 years with Graves' ophthalmopathy. J is TRBJ1-2 and V is TRBV5-1; 7 nucleotides agree with TRBD1. As DNA, the CDR3 is TGCGCCAGCAGCCCAGGGACAGCATATATGGGCTACACCTTC. It encodes CASSPGTAYMGYTF.